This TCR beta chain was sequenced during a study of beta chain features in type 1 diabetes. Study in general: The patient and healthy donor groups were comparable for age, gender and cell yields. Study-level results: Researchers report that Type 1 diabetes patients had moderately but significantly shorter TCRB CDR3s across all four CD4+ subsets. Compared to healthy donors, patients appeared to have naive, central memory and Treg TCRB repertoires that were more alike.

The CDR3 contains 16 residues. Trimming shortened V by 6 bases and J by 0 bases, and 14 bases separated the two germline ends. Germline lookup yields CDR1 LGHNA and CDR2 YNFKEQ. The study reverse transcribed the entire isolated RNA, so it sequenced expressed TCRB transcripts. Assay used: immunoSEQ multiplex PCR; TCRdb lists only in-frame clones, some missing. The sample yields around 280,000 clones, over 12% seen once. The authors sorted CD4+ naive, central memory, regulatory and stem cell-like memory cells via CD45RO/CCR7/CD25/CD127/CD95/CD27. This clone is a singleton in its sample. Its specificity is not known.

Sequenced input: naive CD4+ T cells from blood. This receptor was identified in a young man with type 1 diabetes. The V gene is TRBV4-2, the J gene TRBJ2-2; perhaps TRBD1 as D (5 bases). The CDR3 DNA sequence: TGTGCCAGCAGATTTGACAGCCCTACGAACACCGGGGAGCTGTTTTTT. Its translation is CASRFDSPTNTGELFF.